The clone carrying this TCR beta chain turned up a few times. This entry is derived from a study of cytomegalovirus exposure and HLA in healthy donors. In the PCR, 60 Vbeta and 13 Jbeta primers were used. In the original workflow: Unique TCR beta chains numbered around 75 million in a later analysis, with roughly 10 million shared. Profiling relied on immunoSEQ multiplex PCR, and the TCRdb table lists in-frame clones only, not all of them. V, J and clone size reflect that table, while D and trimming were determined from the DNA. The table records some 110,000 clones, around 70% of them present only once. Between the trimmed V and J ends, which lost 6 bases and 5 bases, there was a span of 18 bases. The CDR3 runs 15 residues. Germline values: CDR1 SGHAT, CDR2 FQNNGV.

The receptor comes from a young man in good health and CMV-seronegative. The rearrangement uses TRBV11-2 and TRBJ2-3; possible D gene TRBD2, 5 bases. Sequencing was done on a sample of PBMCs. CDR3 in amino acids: CASSPEVGKGDTQYF. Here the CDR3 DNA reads TGTGCCAGCAGTCCAGAGGTCGGGAAAGGAGATACGCAGTATTTT. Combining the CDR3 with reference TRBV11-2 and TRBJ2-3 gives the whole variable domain EAGVAQSPRYKIIEKRQSVAFWCNPISGHATLYWYQQILGQGPKLLIQFQNNGVVDDSQLPKDRFSAERLKGVDSTLKIQPAKLEDSAVYLCASSPEVGKGDTQYFGPGTRLTVL.